These 23 T cell receptor beta chains share one sample of origin, sequenced in a study of blood T cell repertoires in COVID-19. The protocol was immunoSEQ multiplex PCR, while the TCRdb copy is restricted to in-frame clones and leaves out a portion. The sample holds about 240,000 clones, approximately 86% seen once. Sequencing was done on a sample of peripheral blood. These receptors were obtained from a woman under 40 who had recovered from COVID-19.

This chain uses TRBV6-1 with TRBJ1-5, with D possibly TRBD1 on 6 matching bases. This CDR3 region has 14 residues. Germline V gene data show CDR1 as MNHNS and CDR2 as SASEGT. The germline V and J ends were trimmed by 2 bases and 2 bases, with 7 bases remaining between them. The CDR3 here is CASSEYRGNQPQHF. The CDR3 nucleotides read TGTGCCAGCAGTGAATACAGGGGCAATCAGCCCCAGCATTTT.

The V gene is TRBV11-2, the J gene TRBJ2-7, with TRBD2 matching 9 bases. Germline trimming cut 5 bases from V and 2 bases from J; bases unmatched to any gene: 10. The CDR3 consists of 16 residues. Germline assignment: CDR1 SGHAT and CDR2 FQNNGV. The CDR3 region has the DNA TGTGCCAGCAGCCTTATAGCGGGGGCCAGGCCCTACGAGCAGTACTTC. Protein sequence: CASSLIAGARPYEQYF.

The chain carries TRBV6-5 and TRBJ1-2, with D unclear. Trimming shortened V by 0 bases and J by 8 bases, and 19 bases separated the two germline ends. The CDR3 sequence is 16 residues long. Germline V lookup: CDR1 MNHEY, CDR2 SVGAGI. CDR3 nucleotide sequence: TGTGCCAGCAGTTACTCTAGCCAGGTCGGAGGTGCGGGCTACACCTTC. It translates to CASSYSSQVGGAGYTF.

CDR3 loop: CASSPGTGPYNEQFF. The CDR3 DNA reads as TGTGCCAGCTCACCCGGGACAGGGCCCTACAATGAGCAGTTCTTC. The rearrangement uses TRBV18 and TRBJ2-1, with 9 bases fitting TRBD1. Germline trimming cut 3 bases from V and 2 bases from J; bases unmatched to any gene: 2. This CDR3 contains 15 residues. Germline CDR1 reads KGHSH; CDR2 reads LQKENI.

The chain employs TRBV6-4 and TRBJ2-1, with 9 nucleotides matching TRBD2. V lost 11 bases and J lost 6; bases outside the gene matches: 8. CDR1 is MRHNA, CDR2 SNTAGT, per germline. CDR3 length: 13 amino acids. The CDR3 DNA follows: TGTGCCGCGAAGCGGGGGGACTTCAATGAGCAGTTCTTC. This gives the protein CAAKRGDFNEQFF.

This clone was observed a handful of times. This chain joins TRBV3-1 (or the pseudogene TRBV3-2) and TRBJ2-2, with 7 bases identical to TRBD1. Germline values: CDR1 LGHDT, CDR2 YNNKEL (reference sequence). Germline trimming cut 7 bases from V and 3 bases from J; bases unmatched to any gene: 5. The CDR3 runs 14 residues. This CDR3 is CASNTGTDTGELFF. CDR3 coding DNA: TGTGCCAGCAACACAGGGACAGACACCGGGGAGCTGTTTTTT.

This clone was recorded only once. The chain combines TRBV7-9 with TRBJ1-1, with D possibly being TRBD1 (6 bases). CDR1 is SEHNR, CDR2 FQNEAQ, per germline (reference sequence). The CDR3 totals 13 residues. Trimming took 5 bases from V and 6 from J, leaving 13 bases between them. The CDR3 DNA is TGTGCCAGCAGCCTAGACAGGCTCGCTGAAGCTTTCTTT. It encodes CASSLDRLAEAFF.

V usage is TRBV5-1 and J usage is TRBJ2-3; no firm D call. The CDR3 sequence is 17 residues long. Germline assignment: CDR1 SGHRS and CDR2 YFSETQ. V gave up 6 bases and J gave up 6 bases, with 26 bases separating them. The CDR3 reads CASTDFLGGSPADTQYF. In DNA form, the CDR3 reads TGCGCCAGCACCGATTTTCTAGGTGGCTCCCCGGCGGATACGCAGTATTTT.

The rearrangement uses TRBV5-1 and TRBJ2-7; D gene uncertain. Trimming removed 0 bases from V and 3 bases from J, with 7 bases in between. The CDR3 spans 13 residues. CDR1 and CDR2 from the germline V gene are SGHRS and YFSETQ. In DNA, the CDR3 is TGCGCCAGCAGCTTGGAAGGAGACTACGAGCAGTACTTC. It encodes CASSLEGDYEQYF.

This clone was detected once. The J gene is TRBJ1-4, the V gene TRBV5-1; maybe TRBD1 (6 bases). The CDR3 contains 15 residues. V gave up 0 bases and J gave up 7 bases, with 13 bases separating them. Germline lookup yields CDR1 SGHRS and CDR2 YFSETQ. The DNA for the CDR3 is TGCGCCAGCAGCTTGGCTCAGGGGTCGGGTGAAAAACTGTTTTTT. Translated: CASSLAQGSGEKLFF. Full variable domain (rest looked up from reference TRBV5-1 and TRBJ1-4): KAGVTQTPRYLIKTRGQQVTLSCSPISGHRSVSWYQQTPGQGLQFLFEYFSETQRNKGNFPGRFSGRQFSNSRSEMNVSTLELGDSALYLCASSLAQGSGEKLFFGSGTQLSVL.

This chain joins TRBV27 and TRBJ2-1; 8 bases are shared with TRBD2. The V gene end was trimmed by 5 bases and the J gene end by 4 bases; junction bases not matched to a gene: 7. The CDR3 extends over 15 amino acids. Germline V gives CDR1 MNHEY, CDR2 SMNVEV (reference sequence). In DNA form, the CDR3 reads TGTGCCAGCAGTCTGCTAGCGGGCCCTTACAATGAGCAGTTCTTC. Residues: CASSLLAGPYNEQFF.

The rearrangement uses TRBV9 and TRBJ2-3; 13 positions match TRBD2. This CDR3 region has 20 residues. V lost 0 bases, J lost 5 bases, and 15 bases stayed unmatched. The germline V gene has CDR1 SGDLS and CDR2 YYNGEE. CDR3: CASSVEIYSTSGGTLDTQYF. The CDR3 DNA reads TGTGCCAGCAGCGTAGAAATTTACTCGACTAGCGGGGGGACGCTAGATACGCAGTATTTT.

The chain uses TRBV19 and TRBJ2-7; D is unclear. The CDR3 totals 12 residues. The germline CDR1 and CDR2 sequences are LNHDA and SQIVND (reference sequence). The ends were cut back, 6 bases at V and 9 bases at J, with 15 bases in the middle. CDR3 in DNA: TGTGCCAGTAGCTCGAAAGGTGGGCGGCAGTACTTC. It is translated as CASSSKGGRQYF.

CDR3 protein: CASSLRGENTEAFF. CDR3 nucleotides: TGTGCCAGCAGCTTGCGGGGGGAGAACACTGAAGCTTTCTTT. The V call is TRBV5-6, the J call TRBJ1-1; tentative D call: TRBD1 (5 bases). Between the trimmed V and J ends, which lost 1 base and 1 base, there was a span of 8 bases. Germline CDR1 is SGHDT and CDR2 is YYEEEE. The length of the CDR3 is 14 residues.

The chain couples TRBV27 to TRBJ2-7; tentatively, D is TRBD1 (6 bases). The germline gives CDR1 MNHEY, CDR2 SMNVEV (reference sequence). Trimming removed 3 bases at V and 0 bases at J, with 15 bases between. This CDR3 has 16 residues. The CDR3: CASSFAGGQTSYEQYF. Written as DNA, the CDR3 is TGTGCCAGCAGTTTTGCCGGCGGACAGACCTCCTACGAGCAGTACTTC.

The V gene is TRBV6-5, the J gene TRBJ1-5; no clear D gene. Trimming took off 8 bases at V and 4 bases at J, with 12 bases between the two ends. The CDR3 is 13 amino acids. Germline V CDR1 and CDR2: MNHEY, SVGAGI. CDR3 residues: CASAVTDNQPQHF. CDR3 nucleotide sequence: TGTGCCAGCGCAGTCACAGATAATCAGCCCCAGCATTTT.

The chain couples TRBV7-9 to TRBJ2-1; 11 bases match TRBD1. CDR1 and CDR2 from the germline V gene are SEHNR and FQNEAQ (reference sequence). The CDR3 sequence is 14 residues long. After removal of 3 bases from V and 9 bases from J, the junction contained 4 bases not matched to a gene. The DNA of the CDR3 is TGTGCCAGCAGCTTGGACAGGGGGCTAGGTGAGCAGTTCTTC. Amino acids: CASSLDRGLGEQFF.

In DNA, the CDR3 is TGTGCCAGCAGCTTCGGGCGGGGGGGCTACGAGCAGTACTTC. This sequence encodes CASSFGRGGYEQYF. The chain links TRBV7-2 to TRBJ2-7; 9 bases are a match to TRBD2. The CDR3 is made up of 14 amino acids. V shed 3 bases, J shed 3 bases, and the junction held 3 bases outside the gene matches. Germline V gives CDR1 SGHTA, CDR2 FQGNSA.

The genes are TRBV6-2 or TRBV6-3 and TRBJ2-3; TRBD2 aligns across 14 bases. This CDR3 contains 20 residues. Germline loops: CDR1 MNHEY, CDR2 SVGEGT. Trimming removed 2 bases from V and 2 bases from J; junction bases left unmatched: 12. In DNA, the CDR3 is TGTGCCAGCAGTTACCCAGGACTAGCGGGGGGCCCAACCGACACAGATACGCAGTATTTT. Translating it yields CASSYPGLAGGPTDTDTQYF.

V and J are TRBV3-1 (or the pseudogene TRBV3-2) and TRBJ1-3; TRBD1 might be the D (6 bases). The CDR3 is 17 amino acids. Germline loops: CDR1 LGHDT, CDR2 YNNKEL (reference sequence). V was trimmed by 1 base and J by 5 bases, leaving 18 bases between them. CDR3 DNA: TGTGCCAGCAGCCAAGGACGCCCCTGGGACATGCGAAACACCATATATTTT. This sequence encodes CASSQGRPWDMRNTIYF.

The V and J genes are TRBV15 and TRBJ2-7; 11 nucleotides match TRBD2. Germline CDR1 reads LNHNV; CDR2 reads YYDKDF (reference sequence). V dropped 3 bases and J dropped 3; count of bases not matched to a gene: 7. This CDR3 contains 16 residues. CDR3 region: CATSRGGLADYYEQYF. The DNA for the CDR3 is TGTGCCACCAGCAGGGGGGGACTAGCGGACTACTACGAGCAGTACTTC.

The gene calls are TRBV6-2 or TRBV6-3 and TRBJ2-7; TRBD2 agrees at 9 bases. The V gene's germline CDR1 is MNHEY and CDR2 SVGEGT. V lost 6 bases, J lost 4 bases, and 19 bases stayed unmatched. The CDR3 runs 18 residues. CDR3 amino acids: CASSSPLVAGASGYEQYF. The DNA for the CDR3 is TGTGCCAGCAGCTCCCCTTTGGTAGCGGGGGCCTCTGGTTACGAGCAGTACTTC.

The chain has TRBV7-8 and TRBJ1-1; D is unclear. The CDR3 covers 14 residues. V was clipped by 8 bases and J by 1 base, with 14 bases between them. Germline V gene lookup returns CDR1 SGHVS and CDR2 FQNEAQ. CDR3 amino acids: CASREGGWNTEAFF. CDR3 DNA sequence: TGTGCCAGCCGAGAGGGTGGTTGGAACACTGAAGCTTTCTTT.